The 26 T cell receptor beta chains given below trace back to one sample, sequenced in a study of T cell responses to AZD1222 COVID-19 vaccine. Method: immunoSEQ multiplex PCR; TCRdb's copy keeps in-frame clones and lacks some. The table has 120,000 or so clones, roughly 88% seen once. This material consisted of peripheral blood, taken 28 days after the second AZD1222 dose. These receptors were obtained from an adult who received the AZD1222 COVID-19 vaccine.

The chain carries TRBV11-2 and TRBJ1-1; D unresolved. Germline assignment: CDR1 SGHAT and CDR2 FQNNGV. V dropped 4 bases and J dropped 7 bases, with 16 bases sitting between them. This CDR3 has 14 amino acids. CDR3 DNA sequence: TGTGCCAGCAGCTCCCTCCTGGAGAGGAATGAAGCTTTCTTT. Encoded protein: CASSSLLERNEAFF.

CDR3 sequence: CASSYPPVQPVAKNIQYF. The CDR3 DNA follows: TGTGCCAGCAGTTACCCCCCGGTGCAGCCCGTAGCCAAAAACATTCAGTACTTC. J is TRBJ2-4 and V is TRBV6-2 or TRBV6-3, with D unclear. Germline V gives CDR1 MNHEY, CDR2 SVGEGT. The CDR3 runs to 18 residues. Trimming took 2 bases from V and 0 from J, leaving 17 bases between them.

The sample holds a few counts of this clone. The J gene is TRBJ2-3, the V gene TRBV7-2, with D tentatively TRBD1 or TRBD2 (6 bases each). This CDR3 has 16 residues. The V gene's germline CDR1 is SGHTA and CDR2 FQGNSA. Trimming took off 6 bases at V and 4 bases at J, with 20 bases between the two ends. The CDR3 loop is CASSPQGRTGADTQYF. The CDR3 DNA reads TGTGCCAGCAGTCCTCAGGGGAGGACGGGAGCAGATACGCAGTATTTT.

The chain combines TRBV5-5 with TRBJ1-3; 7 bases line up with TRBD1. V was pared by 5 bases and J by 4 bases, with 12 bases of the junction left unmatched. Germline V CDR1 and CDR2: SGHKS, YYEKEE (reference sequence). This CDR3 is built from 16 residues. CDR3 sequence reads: CASSADGIRGGNTIYF. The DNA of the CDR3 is TGTGCCAGCAGTGCGGACGGAATCAGGGGGGGAAACACCATATATTTT.

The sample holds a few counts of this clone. The CDR3 DNA is TGTGCCAGCAGCTTCGGGGGACAGGGGCCAGATACGCAGTATTTT. It translates to CASSFGGQGPDTQYF. The rearrangement joins TRBV7-9 to TRBJ2-3; TRBD1 aligns across 10 bases. With V trimmed by 3 bases and J by 4 bases, 4 bases remained unmatched. This CDR3 comprises 15 residues. Germline assignment: CDR1 SEHNR and CDR2 FQNEAQ (reference sequence). Full variable domain (missing parts from reference TRBV7-9 and TRBJ2-3): DTGVSQNPRHKITKRGQNVTFRCDPISEHNRLYWYRQTLGQGPEFLTYFQNEAQLEKSRLLSDRFSAERPKGSFSTLEIQRTEQGDSAMYLCASSFGGQGPDTQYFGPGTRLTVL.

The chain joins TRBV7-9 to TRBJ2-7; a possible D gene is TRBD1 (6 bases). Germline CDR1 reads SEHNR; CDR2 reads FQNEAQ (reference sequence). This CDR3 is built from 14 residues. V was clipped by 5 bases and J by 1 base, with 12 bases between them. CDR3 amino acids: CASSLRDKSYEQYF. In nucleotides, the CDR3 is TGTGCCAGCAGCCTCCGGGACAAATCCTACGAGCAGTACTTC.

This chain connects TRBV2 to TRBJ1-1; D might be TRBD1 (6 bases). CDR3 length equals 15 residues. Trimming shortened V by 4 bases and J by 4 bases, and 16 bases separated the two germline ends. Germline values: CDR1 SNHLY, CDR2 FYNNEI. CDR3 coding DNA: TGTGCCAGCAGTGGTGGACAGCGATTGGGCACTGAAGCTTTCTTT. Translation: CASSGGQRLGTEAFF.

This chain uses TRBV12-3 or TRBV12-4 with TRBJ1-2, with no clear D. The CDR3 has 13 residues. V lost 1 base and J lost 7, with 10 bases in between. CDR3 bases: TGTGCCAGCAGTTTAGAGGGAATAGGTGGCTACACCTTC. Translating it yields CASSLEGIGGYTF.

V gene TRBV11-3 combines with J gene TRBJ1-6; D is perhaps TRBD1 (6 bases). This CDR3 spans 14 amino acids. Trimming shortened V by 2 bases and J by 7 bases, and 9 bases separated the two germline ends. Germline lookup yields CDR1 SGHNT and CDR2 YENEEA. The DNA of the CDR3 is TGTGCCAGCAGCTTAACAGGGCGAAATTCACCCCTCCACTTT. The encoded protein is CASSLTGRNSPLHF.

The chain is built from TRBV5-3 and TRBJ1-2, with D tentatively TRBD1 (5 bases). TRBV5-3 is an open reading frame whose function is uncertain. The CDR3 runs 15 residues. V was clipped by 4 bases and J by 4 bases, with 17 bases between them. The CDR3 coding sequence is TGTGCCAGAAGCCCCGGGGCTGCTTGGGCCTATGGCTACACCTTC. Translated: CARSPGAAWAYGYTF.

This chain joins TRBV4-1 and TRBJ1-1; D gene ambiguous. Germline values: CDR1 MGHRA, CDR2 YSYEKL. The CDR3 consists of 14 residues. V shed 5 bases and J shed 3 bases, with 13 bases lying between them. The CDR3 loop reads CASSDRRTYTEAFF. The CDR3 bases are TGCGCCAGCAGCGACCGACGGACTTACACTGAAGCTTTCTTT.

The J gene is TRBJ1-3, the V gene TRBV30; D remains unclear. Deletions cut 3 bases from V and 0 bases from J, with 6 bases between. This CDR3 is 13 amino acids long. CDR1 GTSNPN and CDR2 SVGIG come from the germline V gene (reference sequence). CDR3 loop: CAWRQASGNTIYF. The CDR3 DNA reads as TGTGCCTGGAGGCAGGCCTCTGGAAACACCATATATTTT.

Here the CDR3 DNA reads TGTGCCAGCAGTTATCTGACCCCGGCAGATACGCAGTATTTT. This gives the protein CASSYLTPADTQYF. The rearrangement uses TRBV6-2 or TRBV6-3 and TRBJ2-3; D is unresolved. CDR1 is MNHEY and CDR2 is SVGEGT in the germline V gene. The CDR3 has 14 residues. V dropped 3 bases and J dropped 4 bases, with 11 bases sitting between them.

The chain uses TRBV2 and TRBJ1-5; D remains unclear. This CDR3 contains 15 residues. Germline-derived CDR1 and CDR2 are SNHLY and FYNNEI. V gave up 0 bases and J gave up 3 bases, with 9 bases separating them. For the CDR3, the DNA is TGTGCCAGCAGTGAAGCAGGGCATACCAATCAGCCCCAGCATTTT. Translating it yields CASSEAGHTNQPQHF. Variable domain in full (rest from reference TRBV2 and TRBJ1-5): EPEVTQTPSHQVTQMGQEVILRCVPISNHLYFYWYRQILGQKVEFLVSFYNNEISEKSEIFDDQFSVERPDGSNFTLKIRSTKLEDSAMYFCASSEAGHTNQPQHFGDGTRLSIL.

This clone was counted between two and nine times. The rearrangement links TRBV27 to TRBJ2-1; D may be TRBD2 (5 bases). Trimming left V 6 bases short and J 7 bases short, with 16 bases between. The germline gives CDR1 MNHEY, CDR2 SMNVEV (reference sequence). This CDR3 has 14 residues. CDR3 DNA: TGTGCCAGCAGCCCCGACCCCCGAGGGAATGAGCAGTTCTTC. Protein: CASSPDPRGNEQFF.

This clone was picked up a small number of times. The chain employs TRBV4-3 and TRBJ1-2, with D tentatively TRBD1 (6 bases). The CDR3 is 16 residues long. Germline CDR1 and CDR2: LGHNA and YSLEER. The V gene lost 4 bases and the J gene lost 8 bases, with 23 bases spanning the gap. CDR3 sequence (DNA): TGCGCCAGCAGCCCAGGGCCCGGGGGGGCCCTTTTGGGCTACACCTTC. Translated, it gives CASSPGPGGALLGYTF.

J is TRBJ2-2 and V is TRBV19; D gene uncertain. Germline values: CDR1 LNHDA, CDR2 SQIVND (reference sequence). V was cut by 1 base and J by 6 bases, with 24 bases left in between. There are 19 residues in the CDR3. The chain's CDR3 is CASSIVGKRASTMSGELFF. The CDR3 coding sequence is TGTGCCAGTAGTATAGTGGGGAAAAGAGCGTCGACGATGTCCGGGGAGCTGTTTTTT.

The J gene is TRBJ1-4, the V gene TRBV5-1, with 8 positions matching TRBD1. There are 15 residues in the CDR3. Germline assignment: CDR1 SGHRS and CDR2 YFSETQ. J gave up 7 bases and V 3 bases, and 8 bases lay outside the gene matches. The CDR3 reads CASSSQGARGEKLFF. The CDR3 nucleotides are TGCGCCAGCAGCTCCCAGGGGGCTCGTGGTGAAAAACTGTTTTTT.

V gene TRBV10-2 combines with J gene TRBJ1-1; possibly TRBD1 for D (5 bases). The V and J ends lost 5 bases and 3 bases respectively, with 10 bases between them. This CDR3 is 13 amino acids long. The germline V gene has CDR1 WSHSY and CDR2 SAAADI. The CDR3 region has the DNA TGCGCCAGCAGTAGGGGAAAGGACACTGAAGCTTTCTTT. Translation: CASSRGKDTEAFF.

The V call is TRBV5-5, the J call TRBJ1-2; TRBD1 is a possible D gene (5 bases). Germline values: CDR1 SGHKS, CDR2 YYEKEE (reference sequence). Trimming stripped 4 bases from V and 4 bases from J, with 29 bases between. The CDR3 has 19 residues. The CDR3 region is CASSPPSRGVGARLYGYTF. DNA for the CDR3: TGTGCCAGCAGCCCCCCCTCCCGGGGGGTTGGGGCCAGGCTCTATGGCTACACCTTC.

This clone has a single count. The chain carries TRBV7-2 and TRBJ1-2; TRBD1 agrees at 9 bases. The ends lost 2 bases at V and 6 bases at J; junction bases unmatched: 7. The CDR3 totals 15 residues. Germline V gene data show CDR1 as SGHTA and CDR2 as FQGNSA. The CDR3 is CASSLWTGDGNGYTF. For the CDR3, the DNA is TGTGCCAGCAGCTTATGGACAGGGGATGGAAATGGCTACACCTTC.

The CDR3 DNA sequence: TGTGCCAGCAGCTCCTCGGTAGAACTAGCGGGGGAGGGGTCCTACGAGCAGTACTTC. Translation: CASSSSVELAGEGSYEQYF. The genes are TRBV5-7 and TRBJ2-7; 11 nucleotides align to TRBD2. TRBV5-7 is an open reading frame, and its role is uncertain. V shed 3 bases and J 1 base; nucleotides not matched to a gene: 15. The CDR3 is 19 residues long.

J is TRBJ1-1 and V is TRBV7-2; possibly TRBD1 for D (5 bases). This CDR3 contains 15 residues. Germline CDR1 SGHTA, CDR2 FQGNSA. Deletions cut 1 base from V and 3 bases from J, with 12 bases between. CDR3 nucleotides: TGTGCCAGCAGCTTAGTCGGCCAGGGCGACACTGAAGCTTTCTTT. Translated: CASSLVGQGDTEAFF.

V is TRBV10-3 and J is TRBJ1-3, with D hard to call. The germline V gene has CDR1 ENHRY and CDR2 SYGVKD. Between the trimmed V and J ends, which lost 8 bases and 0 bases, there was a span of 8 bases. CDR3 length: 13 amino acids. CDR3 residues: CAIRAASGNTIYF. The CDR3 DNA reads TGTGCCATCCGGGCCGCCTCTGGAAACACCATATATTTT.

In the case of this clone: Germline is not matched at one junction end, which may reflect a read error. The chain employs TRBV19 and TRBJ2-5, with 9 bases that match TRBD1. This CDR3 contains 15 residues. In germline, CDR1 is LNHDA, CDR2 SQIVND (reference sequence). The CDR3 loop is CASSTGTGIAETRYF. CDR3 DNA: TGTGCCAGTAGTACCGGGACAGGGATAGCGGAGACCCGGTACTTC.

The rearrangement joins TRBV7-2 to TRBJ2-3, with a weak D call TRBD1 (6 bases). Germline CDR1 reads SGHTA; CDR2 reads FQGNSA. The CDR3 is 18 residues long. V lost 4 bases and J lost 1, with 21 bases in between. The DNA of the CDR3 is TGTGCCAGCAGCTCCCGATCGGCCAGGGGACGGGGCACAGATACGCAGTATTTT. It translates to CASSSRSARGRGTDTQYF. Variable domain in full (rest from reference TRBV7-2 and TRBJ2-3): GAGVSQSPSNKVTEKGKDVELRCDPISGHTALYWYRQSLGQGLEFLIYFQGNSAPDKSGLPSDRFSAERTGGSVSTLTIQRTQQEDSAVYLCASSSRSARGRGTDTQYFGPGTRLTVL.